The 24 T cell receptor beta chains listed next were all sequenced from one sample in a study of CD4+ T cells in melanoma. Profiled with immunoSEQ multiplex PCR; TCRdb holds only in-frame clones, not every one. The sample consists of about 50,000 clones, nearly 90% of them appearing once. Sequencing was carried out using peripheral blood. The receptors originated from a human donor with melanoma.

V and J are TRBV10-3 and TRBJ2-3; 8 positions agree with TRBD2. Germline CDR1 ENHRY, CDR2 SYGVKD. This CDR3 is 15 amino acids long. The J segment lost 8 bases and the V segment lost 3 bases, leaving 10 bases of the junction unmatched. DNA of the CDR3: TGTGCCATCAGTGAAGCGAGCGGGGGAGGGGGTACGCAGTATTTT. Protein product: CAISEASGGGGTQYF.

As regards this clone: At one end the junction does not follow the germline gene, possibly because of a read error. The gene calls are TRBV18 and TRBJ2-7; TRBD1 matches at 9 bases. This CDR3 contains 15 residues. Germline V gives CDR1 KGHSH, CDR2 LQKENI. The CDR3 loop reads CASPPGGTGRYEQYF. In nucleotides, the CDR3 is TGTGCCAGCCCACCGGGCGGGACAGGGAGATACGAGCAGTACTTC. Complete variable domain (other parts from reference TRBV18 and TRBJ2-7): NAGVMQNPRHLVRRRGQEARLRCSPMKGHSHVYWYRQLPEEGLKFMVYLQKENIIDESGMPKERFSAEFPKEGPSILRIQQVVRGDSAAYFCASPPGGTGRYEQYFGPGTRLTVT.

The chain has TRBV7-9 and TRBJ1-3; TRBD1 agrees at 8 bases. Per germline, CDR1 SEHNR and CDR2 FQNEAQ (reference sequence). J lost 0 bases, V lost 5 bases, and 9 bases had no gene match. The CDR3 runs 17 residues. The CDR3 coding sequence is TGTGCCAGCAGCCCTAACCGGGACAGGTACTCTGGAAACACCATATATTTT. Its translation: CASSPNRDRYSGNTIYF. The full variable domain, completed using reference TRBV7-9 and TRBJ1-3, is DTGVSQNPRHKITKRGQNVTFRCDPISEHNRLYWYRQTLGQGPEFLTYFQNEAQLEKSRLLSDRFSAERPKGSFSTLEIQRTEQGDSAMYLCASSPNRDRYSGNTIYFGEGSWLTVV.

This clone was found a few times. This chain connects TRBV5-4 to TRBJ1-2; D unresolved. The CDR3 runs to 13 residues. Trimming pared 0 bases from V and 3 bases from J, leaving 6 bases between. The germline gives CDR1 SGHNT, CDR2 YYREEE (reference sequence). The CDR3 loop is CASSLDPDYGYTF. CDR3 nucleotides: TGTGCCAGCAGCTTGGACCCAGACTATGGCTACACCTTC.

Here the CDR3 reads CASSYRGGYEQYF. CDR3 DNA: TGTGCCAGCAGTTACAGGGGAGGCTACGAGCAGTACTTC. The chain combines TRBV28 with TRBJ2-7, with TRBD1 as a possible D gene (7 bases). This CDR3 spans 13 amino acids. The germline V and J ends were trimmed by 4 bases and 3 bases, with 10 bases remaining between them. From germline, CDR1 is MDHEN and CDR2 SYDVKM.

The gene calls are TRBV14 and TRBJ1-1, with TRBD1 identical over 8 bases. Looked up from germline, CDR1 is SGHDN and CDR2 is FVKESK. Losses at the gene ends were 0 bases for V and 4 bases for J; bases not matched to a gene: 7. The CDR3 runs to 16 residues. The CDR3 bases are TGTGCCAGCAGCCAAGATACTGGACAGGGTCCCACTGAAGCTTTCTTT. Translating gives CASSQDTGQGPTEAFF.

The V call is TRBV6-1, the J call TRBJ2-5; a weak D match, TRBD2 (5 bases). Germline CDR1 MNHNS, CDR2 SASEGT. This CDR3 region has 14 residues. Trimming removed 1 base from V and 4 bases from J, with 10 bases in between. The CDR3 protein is CASSEGPSTETQYF. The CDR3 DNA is TGTGCCAGCAGTGAAGGTCCTAGCACAGAGACCCAGTACTTC.

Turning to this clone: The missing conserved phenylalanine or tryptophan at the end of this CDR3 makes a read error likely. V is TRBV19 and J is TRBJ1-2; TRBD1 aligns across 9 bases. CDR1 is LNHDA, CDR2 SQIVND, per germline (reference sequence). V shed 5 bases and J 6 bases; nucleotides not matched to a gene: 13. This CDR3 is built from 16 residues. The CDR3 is CASSSSSLGTGNGYTL. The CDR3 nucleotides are TGTGCCAGTAGTTCGTCATCCCTCGGGACAGGGAATGGCTACACCCTC.

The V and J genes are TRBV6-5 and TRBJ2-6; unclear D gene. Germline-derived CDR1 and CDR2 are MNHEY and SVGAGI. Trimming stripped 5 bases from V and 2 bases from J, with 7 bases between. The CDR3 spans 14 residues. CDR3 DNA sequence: TGTGCCAGCAGTGCCCCGGCTGGGGCCAACGTCCTGACTTTC. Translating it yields CASSAPAGANVLTF.

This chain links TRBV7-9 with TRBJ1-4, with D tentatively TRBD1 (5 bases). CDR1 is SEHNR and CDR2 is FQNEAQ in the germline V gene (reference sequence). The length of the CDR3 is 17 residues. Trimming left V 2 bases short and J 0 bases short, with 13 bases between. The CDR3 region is CASSLRRTRSTNEKLFF. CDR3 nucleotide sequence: TGTGCCAGCAGCTTAAGGCGGACACGATCAACTAATGAAAAACTGTTTTTT.

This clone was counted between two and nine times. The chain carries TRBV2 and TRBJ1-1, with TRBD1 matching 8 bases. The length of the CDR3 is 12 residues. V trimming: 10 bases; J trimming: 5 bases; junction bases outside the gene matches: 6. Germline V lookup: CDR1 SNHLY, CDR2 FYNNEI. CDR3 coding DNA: TGTGCCACCGTAGACAGGGGAACTGAAGCTTTCTTT. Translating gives CATVDRGTEAFF.

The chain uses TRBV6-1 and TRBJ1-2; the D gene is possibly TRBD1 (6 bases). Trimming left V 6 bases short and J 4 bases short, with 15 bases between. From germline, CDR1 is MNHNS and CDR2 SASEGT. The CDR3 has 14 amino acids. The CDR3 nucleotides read TGTGCCAGCAGGGGAGGGGGGCTGGTCTATGGCTACACCTTC. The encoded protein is CASRGGGLVYGYTF.

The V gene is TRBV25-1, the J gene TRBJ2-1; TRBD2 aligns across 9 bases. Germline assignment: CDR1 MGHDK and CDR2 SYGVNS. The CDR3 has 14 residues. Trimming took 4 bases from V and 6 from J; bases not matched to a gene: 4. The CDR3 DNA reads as TGTGCCAGCAGTGTGGCGGGGGGGATCAATGAGCAGTTCTTC. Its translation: CASSVAGGINEQFF.

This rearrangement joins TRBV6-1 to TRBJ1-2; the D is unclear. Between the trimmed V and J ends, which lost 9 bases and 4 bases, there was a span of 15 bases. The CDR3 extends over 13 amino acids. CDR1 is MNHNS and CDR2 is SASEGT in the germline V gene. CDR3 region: CASRLRQSYGYTF. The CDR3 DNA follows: TGTGCCAGTCGACTAAGGCAATCCTATGGCTACACCTTC.

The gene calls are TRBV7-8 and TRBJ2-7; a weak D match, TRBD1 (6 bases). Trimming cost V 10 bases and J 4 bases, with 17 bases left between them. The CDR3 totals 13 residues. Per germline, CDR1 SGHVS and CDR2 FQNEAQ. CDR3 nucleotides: TGTGCCACCACCTGGGGGCAGACGTACGAGCAGTACTTC. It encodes CATTWGQTYEQYF.

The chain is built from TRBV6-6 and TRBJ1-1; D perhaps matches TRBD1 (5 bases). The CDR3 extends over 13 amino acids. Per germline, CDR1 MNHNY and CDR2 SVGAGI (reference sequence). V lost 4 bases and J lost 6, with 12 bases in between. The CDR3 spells CASSSTGFAEAFF. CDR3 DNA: TGTGCCAGCAGTTCCACAGGTTTCGCTGAAGCTTTCTTT.

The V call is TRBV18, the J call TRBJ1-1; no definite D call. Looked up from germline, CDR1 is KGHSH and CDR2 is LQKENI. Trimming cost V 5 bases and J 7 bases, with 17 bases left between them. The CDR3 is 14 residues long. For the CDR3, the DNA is TGTGCCAGCTCAGAAGGGTGGGAGGCAAGTGAAGCTTTCTTT. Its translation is CASSEGWEASEAFF.

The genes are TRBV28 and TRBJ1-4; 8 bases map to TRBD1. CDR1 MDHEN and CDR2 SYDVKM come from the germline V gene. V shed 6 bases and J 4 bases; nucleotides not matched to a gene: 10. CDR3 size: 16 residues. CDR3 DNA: TGTGCCAGCAGGAGACAGGGGCCTCCTCTTAATGAAAAACTGTTTTTT. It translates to CASRRQGPPLNEKLFF.

DNA for the CDR3: TGTGCCAGCAGCTTACGGTCAACGGGACGGCCCTACAATGAGCAGTTCTTC. This encodes CASSLRSTGRPYNEQFF. The chain is built from TRBV11-1 and TRBJ2-1, with D perhaps TRBD1 or TRBD2 (5 bases each). V lost 2 bases and J 2 bases, leaving 16 bases between the germline ends. Looked up from germline, CDR1 is SGHAT and CDR2 is FQDESV (reference sequence). The CDR3 covers 17 residues.

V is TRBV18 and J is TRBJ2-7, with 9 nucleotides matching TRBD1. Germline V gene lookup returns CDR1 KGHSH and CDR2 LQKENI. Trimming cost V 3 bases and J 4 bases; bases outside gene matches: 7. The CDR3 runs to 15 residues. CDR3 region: CASSPGGTGRYEQYF. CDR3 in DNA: TGTGCCAGCTCACCGGGCGGGACAGGGAGATACGAGCAGTACTTC.

Here the CDR3 reads CASKTGRTYNSPLHF. Written as DNA, the CDR3 is TGTGCCAGCAAGACTGGACGGACCTATAATTCACCCCTCCACTTT. The chain joins TRBV27 to TRBJ1-6, with D unclear. Germline CDR1 MNHEY, CDR2 SMNVEV (reference sequence). The CDR3 has 15 amino acids. Trimming left V 7 bases short and J 2 bases short, with 12 bases between.

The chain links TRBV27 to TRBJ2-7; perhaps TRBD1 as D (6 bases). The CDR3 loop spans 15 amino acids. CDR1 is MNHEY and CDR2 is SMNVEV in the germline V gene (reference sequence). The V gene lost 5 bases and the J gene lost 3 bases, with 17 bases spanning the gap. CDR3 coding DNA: TGTGCCAGCAGTACCTTCAGGGGTAGGTTCTACGAGCAGTACTTC. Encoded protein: CASSTFRGRFYEQYF.

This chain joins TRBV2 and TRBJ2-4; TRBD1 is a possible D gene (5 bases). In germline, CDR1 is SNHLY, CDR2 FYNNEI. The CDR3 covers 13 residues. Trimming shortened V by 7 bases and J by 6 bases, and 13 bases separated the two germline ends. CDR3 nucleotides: TGTGCCAGCAATGGGGCTACCGGAAACATTCAGTACTTC. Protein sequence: CASNGATGNIQYF.

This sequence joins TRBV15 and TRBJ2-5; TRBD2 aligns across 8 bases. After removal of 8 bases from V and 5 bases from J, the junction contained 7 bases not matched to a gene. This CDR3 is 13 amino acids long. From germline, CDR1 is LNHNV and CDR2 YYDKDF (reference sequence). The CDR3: CATGSGGKETQYF. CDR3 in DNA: TGTGCCACCGGTTCGGGGGGGAAGGAGACCCAGTACTTC.